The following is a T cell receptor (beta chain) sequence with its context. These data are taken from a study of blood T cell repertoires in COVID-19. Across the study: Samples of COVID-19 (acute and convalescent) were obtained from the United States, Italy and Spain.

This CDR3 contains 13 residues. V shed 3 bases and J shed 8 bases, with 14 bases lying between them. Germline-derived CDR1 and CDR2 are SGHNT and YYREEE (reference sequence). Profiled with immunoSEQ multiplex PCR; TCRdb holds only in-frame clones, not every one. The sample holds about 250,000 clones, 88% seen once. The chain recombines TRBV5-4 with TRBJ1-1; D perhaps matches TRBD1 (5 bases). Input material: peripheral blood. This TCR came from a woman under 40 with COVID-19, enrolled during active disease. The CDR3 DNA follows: TGTGCCAGCAGCTACTCTCGACAGTTCGAAGCTTTCTTT. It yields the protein CASSYSRQFEAFF.